This TCR beta chain originates from a study of CD8+ T cells in alopecia areata. Sorting from PBMCs produced CD4+ and CD8+ T cells. In its sample, this clone was seen once. The authors extracted RNA and reverse transcribed it into cDNA as the sequencing template. The assay was immunoSEQ multiplex PCR, and TCRdb's table has in-frame clones only and misses some. Of hundreds of thousands of clones listed, more than 45% are singletons. The CDR3 runs 13 residues. Trimming removed 4 bases at V and 2 bases at J, with 9 bases between. CDR1 and CDR2 from the germline V gene are SGHRS and YFSETQ. This chain joins TRBV5-1 and TRBJ2-5, with D perhaps being TRBD1 or TRBD2 (5 bases each). The material was CD4+ T cells sorted from blood, obtained at week 0. The sequence was obtained from a human donor with alopecia areata. CDR3 protein: CASSPGPQETQYF. In DNA form, the CDR3 reads TGCGCCAGCAGCCCGGGACCTCAAGAGACCCAGTACTTC.